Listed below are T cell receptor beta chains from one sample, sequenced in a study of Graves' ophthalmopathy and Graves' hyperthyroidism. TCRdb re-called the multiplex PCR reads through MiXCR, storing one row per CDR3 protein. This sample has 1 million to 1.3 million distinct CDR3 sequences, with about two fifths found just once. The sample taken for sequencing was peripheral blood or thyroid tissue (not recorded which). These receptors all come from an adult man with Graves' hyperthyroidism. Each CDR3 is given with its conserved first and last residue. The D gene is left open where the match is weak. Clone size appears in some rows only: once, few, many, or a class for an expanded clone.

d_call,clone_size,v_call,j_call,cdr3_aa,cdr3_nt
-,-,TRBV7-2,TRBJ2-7,CASSLGFGGRNEQYF,TGTGCCAGCAGCTTAGGATTCGGGGGTAGAAACGAGCAGTACTTC
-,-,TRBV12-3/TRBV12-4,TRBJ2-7,CASGLPLGEQYF,TGTGCCAGCGGACTACCACTCGGAGAGCAGTACTTC
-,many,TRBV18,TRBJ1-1,CASSSGQMSEAFF,TGTGCCAGCTCATCGGGGCAGATGTCTGAAGCTTTCTTT
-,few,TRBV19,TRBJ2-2,CASSMIRVQGDTGELFF,TGTGCCAGTAGTATGATTCGGGTCCAGGGCGACACCGGGGAGCTGTTTTTT
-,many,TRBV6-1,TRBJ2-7,CASSEGEIWAGTYEQYF,TGTGCCAGCAGTGAAGGAGAGATATGGGCAGGGACCTACGAGCAGTACTTC
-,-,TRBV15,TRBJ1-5,CATSSATERGRVVRQPQHF,TGTGCCACCAGCAGTGCTACCGAGAGGGGCAGGGTCGTTAGACAGCCCCAGCATTTT
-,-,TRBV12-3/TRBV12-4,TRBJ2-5,CASSYSRQAGETQYF,TGTGCCAGCAGTTACTCGCGACAGGCCGGGGAGACCCAGTACTTC
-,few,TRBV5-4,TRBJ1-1,CASSWGHLNTEAFF,TGTGCCAGCAGCTGGGGACACTTGAACACTGAAGCTTTCTTT
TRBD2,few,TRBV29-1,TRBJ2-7,CSVLAGGLASYEQYF,TGCAGCGTTCTCGCGGGGGGACTAGCGAGCTACGAGCAGTACTTC
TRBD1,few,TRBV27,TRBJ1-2,CASSQRTGGSGYTF,TGTGCCAGCAGTCAACGGACAGGGGGCAGTGGCTACACCTTC
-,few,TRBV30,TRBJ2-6,CAWSVGHGANVLTF,TGTGCCTGGAGTGTAGGTCATGGGGCCAACGTCCTGACTTTC
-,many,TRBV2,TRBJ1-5,CASSSGTSNQPQHF,TGTGCCAGCAGCTCCGGGACGAGCAATCAGCCCCAGCATTTT
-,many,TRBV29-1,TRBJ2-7,CSVEVNPYEQYF,TGCAGCGTAGAGGTTAATCCCTACGAGCAGTACTTC
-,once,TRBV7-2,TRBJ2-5,CASSIQGQGPQYF,TGTGCCAGCAGCATCCAGGGGCAGGGGCCCCAGTACTTC
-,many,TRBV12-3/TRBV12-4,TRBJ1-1,CASSLRRSTRAFF,TGTGCCAGCAGTTTACGCAGGTCTACTAGAGCTTTCTTT
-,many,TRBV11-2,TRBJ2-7,CASSIAGGQAYEQYF,TGTGCCAGCAGCATCGCTGGGGGGCAAGCGTACGAGCAGTACTTC
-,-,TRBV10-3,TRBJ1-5,CAISVVQNNQPQHF,TGTGCCATCAGTGTGGTACAGAACAATCAGCCCCAGCATTTT
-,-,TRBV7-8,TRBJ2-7,CASRRISAHSYEQYF,TGTGCCAGCAGAAGGATTAGCGCCCACTCCTACGAGCAGTACTTC
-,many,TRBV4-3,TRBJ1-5,CASSPNSGSQQPQHF,TGCGCCAGCAGCCCGAACTCGGGGTCCCAACAGCCCCAGCATTTT
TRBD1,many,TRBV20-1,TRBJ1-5,CSPRGDRDLDQPQHF,TGCAGCCCACGTGGGGACAGGGATTTGGATCAGCCCCAGCATTTT
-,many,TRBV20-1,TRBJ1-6,CSAKTTERPGSPLHF,TGCAGTGCAAAAACCACGGAACGTCCGGGGTCACCCCTCCACTTT
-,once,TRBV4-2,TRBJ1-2,CASSQDSAANGYTF,TGTGCCAGCAGCCAAGATTCCGCGGCCAATGGCTACACCTTC
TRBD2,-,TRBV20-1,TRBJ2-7,CSAGVRTSVYEQYF,TGCAGTGCTGGAGTCCGGACTAGCGTGTACGAGCAGTACTTC
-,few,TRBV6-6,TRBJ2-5,CASSTLDRGETQYF,TGTGCCAGCAGTACTTTGGACAGAGGGGAGACCCAGTACTTC
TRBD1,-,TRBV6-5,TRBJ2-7,CASRYRDSSYEQYF,TGTGCCAGCAGGTACCGGGACAGCTCCTACGAGCAGTACTTC
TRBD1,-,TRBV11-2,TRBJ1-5,CASSLGRQGGQPQHF,TGTGCCAGCAGCTTGGGCCGGCAGGGGGGGCAGCCCCAGCATTTT
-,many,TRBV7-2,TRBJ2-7,CASSLAGTHYEQYF,TGTGCCAGCAGCTTAGCCGGGACTCACTACGAGCAGTACTTC
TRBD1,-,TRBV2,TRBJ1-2,CASSGTRQGKGYTF,TGTGCCAGCAGCGGAACCCGACAGGGAAAGGGCTACACCTTC
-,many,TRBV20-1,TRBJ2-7,CSASPDSYEQYF,TGCAGTGCTAGCCCAGACTCCTACGAGCAGTACTTC
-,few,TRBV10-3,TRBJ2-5,CAISESPGLETQYF,TGTGCCATCAGTGAGTCTCCAGGGCTAGAGACCCAGTACTTC
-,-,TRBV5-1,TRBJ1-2,CASSLSQSNYGYTF,TGCGCCAGCAGCTTGTCCCAGTCGAACTATGGCTACACCTTC
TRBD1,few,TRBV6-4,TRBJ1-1,CAISSPDRGRGTEAFF,TGTGCCATCAGCTCTCCGGACAGGGGCCGGGGCACTGAAGCTTTCTTT
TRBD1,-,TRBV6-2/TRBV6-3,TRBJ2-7,CASFGTGKFYEQYF,TGTGCCAGCTTCGGGACAGGGAAGTTCTACGAGCAGTACTTC
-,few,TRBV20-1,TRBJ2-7,CSARDAPPHPIYEQYF,TGCAGTGCTAGAGATGCCCCCCCCCACCCCATCTACGAGCAGTACTTC
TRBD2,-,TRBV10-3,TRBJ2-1,CAISETASGSHNEQFF,TGTGCCATCAGTGAGACGGCTAGCGGGAGCCACAATGAGCAGTTCTTC
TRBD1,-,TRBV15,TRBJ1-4,CATSLGGTANEKLFF,TGTGCCACCAGCTTAGGGGGGACAGCTAATGAAAAACTGTTTTTT
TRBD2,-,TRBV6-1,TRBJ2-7,CASSEVGLADSFYEQYF,TGTGCCAGCAGTGAAGTTGGCCTAGCGGACTCCTTCTACGAGCAGTACTTC
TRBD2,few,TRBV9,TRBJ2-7,CASSPLAGASGEQYF,TGTGCCAGCAGCCCCCTAGCGGGAGCCTCCGGAGAGCAGTACTTC
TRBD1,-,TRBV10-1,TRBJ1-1,CASSYGQGASNTEAFF,TGTGCCAGCTCCTACGGACAGGGGGCCTCGAACACTGAAGCTTTCTTT
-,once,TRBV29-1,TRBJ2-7,CSVGGTGIQEQYF,TGCAGCGTTGGCGGTACAGGTATCCAAGAGCAGTACTTC
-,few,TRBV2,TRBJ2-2,CASSEGSSGELFF,TGTGCCAGCAGTGAGGGAAGCAGCGGGGAGCTGTTTTTT
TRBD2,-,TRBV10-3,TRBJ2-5,CAIRQRSGLAGWETQYF,TGTGCCATCAGGCAGAGATCGGGACTAGCGGGGTGGGAGACCCAGTACTTC
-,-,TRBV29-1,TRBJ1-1,CSVEEDPGNTEAFF,TGCAGCGTTGAAGAGGACCCCGGGAACACTGAAGCTTTCTTT
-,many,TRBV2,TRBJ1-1,CASSGGFGTEAFF,TGTGCCAGCAGCGGGGGTTTTGGCACTGAAGCTTTCTTT